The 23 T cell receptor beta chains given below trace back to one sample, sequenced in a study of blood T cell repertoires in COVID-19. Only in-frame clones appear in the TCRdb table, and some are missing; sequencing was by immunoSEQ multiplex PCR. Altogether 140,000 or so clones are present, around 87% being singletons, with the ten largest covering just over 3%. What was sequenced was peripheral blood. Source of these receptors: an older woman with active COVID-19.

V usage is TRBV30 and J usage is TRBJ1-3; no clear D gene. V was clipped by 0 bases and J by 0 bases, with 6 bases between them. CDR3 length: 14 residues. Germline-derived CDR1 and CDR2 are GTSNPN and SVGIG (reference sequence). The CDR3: CAWSVGISGNTIYF. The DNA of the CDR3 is TGTGCCTGGAGTGTCGGGATCTCTGGAAACACCATATATTTT.

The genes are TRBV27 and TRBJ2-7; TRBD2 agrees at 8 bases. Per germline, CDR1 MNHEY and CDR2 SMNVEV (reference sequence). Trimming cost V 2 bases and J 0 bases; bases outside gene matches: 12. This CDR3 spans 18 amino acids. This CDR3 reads CASSLRRLAPSLSYEQYF. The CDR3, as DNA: TGTGCCAGCAGTTTAAGACGACTAGCGCCTTCTCTCTCCTACGAGCAGTACTTC.

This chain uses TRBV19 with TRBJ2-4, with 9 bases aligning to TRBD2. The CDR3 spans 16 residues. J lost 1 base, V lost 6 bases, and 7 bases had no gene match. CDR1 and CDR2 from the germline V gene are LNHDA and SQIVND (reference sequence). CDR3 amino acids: CASRTWTSEAKNIQYF. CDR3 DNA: TGTGCCAGTAGAACCTGGACTAGCGAGGCCAAAAACATTCAGTACTTC.

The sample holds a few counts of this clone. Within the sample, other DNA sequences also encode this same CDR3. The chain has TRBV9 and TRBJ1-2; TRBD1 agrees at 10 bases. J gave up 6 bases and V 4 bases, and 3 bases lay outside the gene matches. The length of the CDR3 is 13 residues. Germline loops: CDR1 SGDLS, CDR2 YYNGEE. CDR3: CASSSGQGDGYTF. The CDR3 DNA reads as TGTGCCAGCAGCTCCGGACAGGGGGATGGCTACACCTTC.

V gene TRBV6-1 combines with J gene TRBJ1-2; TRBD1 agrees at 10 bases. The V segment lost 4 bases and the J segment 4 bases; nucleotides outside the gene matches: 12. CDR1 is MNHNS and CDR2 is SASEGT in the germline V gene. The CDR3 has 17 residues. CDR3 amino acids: CASSARTGGWGGYGYTF. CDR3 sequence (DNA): TGTGCCAGCAGTGCCAGGACAGGGGGATGGGGTGGCTATGGCTACACCTTC.

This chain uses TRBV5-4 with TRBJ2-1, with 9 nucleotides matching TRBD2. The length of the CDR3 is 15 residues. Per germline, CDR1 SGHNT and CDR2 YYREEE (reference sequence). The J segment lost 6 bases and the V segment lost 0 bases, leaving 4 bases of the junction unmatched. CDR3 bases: TGTGCCAGCAGCTTGGGGGCGGGAGGGTCCAATGAGCAGTTCTTC. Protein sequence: CASSLGAGGSNEQFF.

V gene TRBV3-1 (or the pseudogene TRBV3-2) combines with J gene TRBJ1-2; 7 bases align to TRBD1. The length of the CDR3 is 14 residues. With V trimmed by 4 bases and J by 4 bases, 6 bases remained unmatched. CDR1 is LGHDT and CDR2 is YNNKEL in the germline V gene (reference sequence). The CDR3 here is CASSPSTGSYGYTF. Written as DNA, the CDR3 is TGTGCCAGCAGCCCGTCGACAGGGAGCTATGGCTACACCTTC.

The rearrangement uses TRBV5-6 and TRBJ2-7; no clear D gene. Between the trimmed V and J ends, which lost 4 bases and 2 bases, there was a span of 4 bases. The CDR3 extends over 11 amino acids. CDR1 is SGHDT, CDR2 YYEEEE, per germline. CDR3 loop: CASSRAYEQYF. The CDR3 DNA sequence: TGTGCCAGCAGCCGCGCCTACGAGCAGTACTTC.

The CDR3 loop reads CASSPGTSGGQYEQYF. The CDR3 bases are TGTGCCAGCTCACCGGGGACTAGCGGAGGACAATACGAGCAGTACTTC. The chain combines TRBV18 with TRBJ2-7, with 11 bases that match TRBD2. Germline CDR1 reads KGHSH; CDR2 reads LQKENI. V was clipped by 3 bases and J by 4 bases; unmatched bases: 8. The length of the CDR3 is 16 residues.

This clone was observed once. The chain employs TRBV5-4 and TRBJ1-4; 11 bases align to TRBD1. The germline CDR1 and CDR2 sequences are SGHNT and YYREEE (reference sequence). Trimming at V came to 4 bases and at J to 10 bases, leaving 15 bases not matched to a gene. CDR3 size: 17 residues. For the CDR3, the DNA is TGTGCCAGCAGCGGCTCAGCGGGGACAGGGGGAAAAGGAAAACTGTTTTTT. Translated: CASSGSAGTGGKGKLFF.

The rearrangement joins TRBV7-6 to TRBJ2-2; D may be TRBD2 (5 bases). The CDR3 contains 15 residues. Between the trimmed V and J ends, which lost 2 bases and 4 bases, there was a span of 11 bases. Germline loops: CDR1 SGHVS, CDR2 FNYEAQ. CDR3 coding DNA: TGTGCCAGCAGCTTAAATACTAGACCCACCGGGGAGCTGTTTTTT. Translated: CASSLNTRPTGELFF.

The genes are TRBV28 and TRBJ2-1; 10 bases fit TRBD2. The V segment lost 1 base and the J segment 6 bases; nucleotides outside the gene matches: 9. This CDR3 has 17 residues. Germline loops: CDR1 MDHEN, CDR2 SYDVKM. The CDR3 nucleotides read TGTGCCAGCAGTTTATTGGCTAGCGGGAGAGTAGGCAATGAGCAGTTCTTC. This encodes CASSLLASGRVGNEQFF.

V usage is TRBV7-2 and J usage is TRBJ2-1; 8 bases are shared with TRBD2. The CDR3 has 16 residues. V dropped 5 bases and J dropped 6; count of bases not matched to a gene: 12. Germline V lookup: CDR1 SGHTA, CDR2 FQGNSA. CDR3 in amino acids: CASSLRGVTSGNEQFF. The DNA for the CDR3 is TGTGCCAGCAGCCTGCGGGGGGTTACTAGCGGCAATGAGCAGTTCTTC. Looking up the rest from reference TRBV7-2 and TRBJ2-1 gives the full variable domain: GAGVSQSPSNKVTEKGKDVELRCDPISGHTALYWYRQSLGQGLEFLIYFQGNSAPDKSGLPSDRFSAERTGGSVSTLTIQRTQQEDSAVYLCASSLRGVTSGNEQFFGPGTRLTVL.

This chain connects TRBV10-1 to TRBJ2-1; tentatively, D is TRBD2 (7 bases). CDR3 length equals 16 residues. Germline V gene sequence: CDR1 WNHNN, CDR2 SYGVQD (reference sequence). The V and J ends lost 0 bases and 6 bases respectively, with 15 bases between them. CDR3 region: CASSESTGLGFNEQFF. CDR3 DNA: TGCGCCAGCAGTGAGTCGACAGGACTAGGTTTCAATGAGCAGTTCTTC.

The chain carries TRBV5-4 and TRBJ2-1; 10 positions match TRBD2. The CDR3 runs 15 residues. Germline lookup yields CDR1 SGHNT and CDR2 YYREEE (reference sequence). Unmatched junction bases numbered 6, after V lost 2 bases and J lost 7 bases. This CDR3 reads CASSFSGTSVNEQFF. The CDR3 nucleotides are TGTGCCAGCAGCTTTTCCGGGACTAGCGTTAATGAGCAGTTCTTC.

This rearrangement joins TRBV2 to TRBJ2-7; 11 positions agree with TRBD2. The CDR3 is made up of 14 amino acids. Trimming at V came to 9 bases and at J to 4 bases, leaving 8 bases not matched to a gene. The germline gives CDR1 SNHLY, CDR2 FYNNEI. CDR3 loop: CASAQLAGGYEQYF. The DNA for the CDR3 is TGTGCCAGTGCCCAATTAGCGGGAGGGTACGAGCAGTACTTC.

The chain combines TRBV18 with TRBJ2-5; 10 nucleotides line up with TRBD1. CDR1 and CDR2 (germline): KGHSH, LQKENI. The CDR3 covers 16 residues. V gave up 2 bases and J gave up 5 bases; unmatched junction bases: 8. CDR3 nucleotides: TGTGCCAGCTCACCAGTAGGGACAGGGGTCGGGGAGACCCAGTACTTC. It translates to CASSPVGTGVGETQYF.

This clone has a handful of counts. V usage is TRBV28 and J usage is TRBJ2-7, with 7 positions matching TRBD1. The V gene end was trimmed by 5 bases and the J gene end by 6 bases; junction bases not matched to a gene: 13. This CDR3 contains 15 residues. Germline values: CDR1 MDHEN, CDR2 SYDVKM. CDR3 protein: CASSQNTGALREQYF. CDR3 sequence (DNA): TGTGCCAGCAGTCAAAACACAGGGGCCCTGCGCGAGCAGTACTTC. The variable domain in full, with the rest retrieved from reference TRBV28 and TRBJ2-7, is DVKVTQSSRYLVKRTGEKVFLECVQDMDHENMFWYRQDPGLGLRLIYFSYDVKMKEKGDIPEGYSVSREKKERFSLILESASTNQTSMYLCASSQNTGALREQYFGPGTRLTVT.

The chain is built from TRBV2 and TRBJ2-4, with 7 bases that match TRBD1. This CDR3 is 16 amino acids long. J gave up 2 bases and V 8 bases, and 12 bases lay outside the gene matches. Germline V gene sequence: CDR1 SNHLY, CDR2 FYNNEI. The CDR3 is CASVSGQILTKNIQYF. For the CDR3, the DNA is TGTGCCAGCGTATCGGGACAGATCTTAACCAAAAACATTCAGTACTTC. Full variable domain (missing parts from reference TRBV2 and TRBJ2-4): EPEVTQTPSHQVTQMGQEVILRCVPISNHLYFYWYRQILGQKVEFLVSFYNNEISEKSEIFDDQFSVERPDGSNFTLKIRSTKLEDSAMYFCASVSGQILTKNIQYFGAGTRLSVL.

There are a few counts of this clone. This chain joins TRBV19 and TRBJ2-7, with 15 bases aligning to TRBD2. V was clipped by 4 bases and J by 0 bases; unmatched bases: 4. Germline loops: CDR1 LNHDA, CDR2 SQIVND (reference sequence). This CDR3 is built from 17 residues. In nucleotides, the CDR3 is TGTGCCAGTAGTACTGGACTAGCGGGAGGGCCCTCCTACGAGCAGTACTTC. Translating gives CASSTGLAGGPSYEQYF.

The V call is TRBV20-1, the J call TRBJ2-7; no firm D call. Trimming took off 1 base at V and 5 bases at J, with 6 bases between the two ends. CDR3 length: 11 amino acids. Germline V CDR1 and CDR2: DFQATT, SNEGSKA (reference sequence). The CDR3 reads CSARVVHEQYF. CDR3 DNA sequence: TGCAGTGCTAGAGTAGTCCACGAGCAGTACTTC.

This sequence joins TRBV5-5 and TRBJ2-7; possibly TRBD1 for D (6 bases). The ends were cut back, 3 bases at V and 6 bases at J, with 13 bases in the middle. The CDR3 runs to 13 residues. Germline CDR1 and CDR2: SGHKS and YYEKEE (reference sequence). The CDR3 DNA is TGTGCCAGCAGCTGGGGGCCCACAGGCGAGCAGTACTTC. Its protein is CASSWGPTGEQYF.

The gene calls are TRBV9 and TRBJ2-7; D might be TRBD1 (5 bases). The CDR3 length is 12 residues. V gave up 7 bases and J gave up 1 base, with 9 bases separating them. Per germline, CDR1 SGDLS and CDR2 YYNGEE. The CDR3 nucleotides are TGTGCCAGCGGCAGGACATCCTACGAGCAGTACTTC. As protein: CASGRTSYEQYF.